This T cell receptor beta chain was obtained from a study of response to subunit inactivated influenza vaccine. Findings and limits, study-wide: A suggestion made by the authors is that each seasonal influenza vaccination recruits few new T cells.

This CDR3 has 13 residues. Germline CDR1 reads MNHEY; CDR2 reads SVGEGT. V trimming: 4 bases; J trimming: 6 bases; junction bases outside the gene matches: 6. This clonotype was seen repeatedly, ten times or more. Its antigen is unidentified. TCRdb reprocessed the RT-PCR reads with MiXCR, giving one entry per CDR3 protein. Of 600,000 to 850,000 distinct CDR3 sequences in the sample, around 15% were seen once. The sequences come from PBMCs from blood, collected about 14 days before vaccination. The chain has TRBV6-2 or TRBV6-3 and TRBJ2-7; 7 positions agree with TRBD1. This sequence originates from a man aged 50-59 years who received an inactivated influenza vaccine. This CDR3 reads CASSLGGLGEQYF. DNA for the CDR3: TGTGCCAGCAGTTTAGGGGGCTTGGGCGAGCAGTACTTC.